This T cell receptor (beta chain) stems from a study of human T cells and chemical hapten exposure. Study outcomes and limitations: PT1 expanded TCR counts correlated positively with patch test score.

TCRdb re-derived calls from the RACE reads in MiXCR, one entry per CDR3 protein. In the table there are approximately 370,000 distinct CDR3 sequences, around 5% of which are singletons. Time point given: pre-sensitization, week 0. Stated treatment: therapeutic diphenylcyclopropenone sensitization with weekly scalp DPC. This clonotype has at least ten counts. Its antigen is unidentified. V was cut by 5 bases and J by 2 bases, with 13 bases left in between. Germline V lookup: CDR1 SGHTA, CDR2 FQGNSA. The CDR3 extends over 14 amino acids. The sample was whole blood, taken in connection with sensitization to the hapten diphenylcyclopropenone (DPC). The origin of this receptor is a woman younger than 35 with alopecia areata. Some clones in this sample may be carry-over from other donors' samples. The gene calls are TRBV7-2 and TRBJ2-7; D possibly corresponds to TRBD2 (7 bases). CDR3 bases: TGTGCCAGCAGCCCGGGGGGCGCACCCTACGAGCAGTACTTC. This gives the protein CASSPGGAPYEQYF.